This T cell receptor (beta chain) was captured in a study of blood T cell repertoires in COVID-19. Background on the study: From the United States, Italy and Spain came samples of acute and convalescent COVID-19.

Per the original data handling: For nucleated cells, counts were estimated from reference gene primer amplification. TCRdb keeps only in-frame clones here, not all; method: immunoSEQ multiplex PCR. For V, J and clone size, that table is used; D and trimming come from the DNA. Of tens of thousands of clones listed, around 80% are singletons. This clonotype originated in a man aged 55 to 70 with acute or convalescent COVID-19. Sequencing was done on a sample of peripheral blood.

The CDR3 protein is CASREKGAQGQNYGYTF. In DNA, the CDR3 is TGTGCCAGCAGGGAAAAGGGGGCCCAGGGACAGAACTATGGCTACACCTTC. The chain links TRBV6-1 to TRBJ1-2; 7 bases are shared with TRBD1. The CDR3 totals 17 residues. With V trimmed by 6 bases and J by 2 bases, 15 bases remained unmatched. Looked up from germline, CDR1 is MNHNS and CDR2 is SASEGT.